This entry is about one TCR beta chain. This record belongs to a study of blood T cell repertoires in COVID-19. The table came from immunoSEQ multiplex PCR; TCRdb's copy has only in-frame clones and leaves some out. This sample has roughly 150,000 clones, with roughly 91% found just once. V gave up 0 bases and J gave up 3 bases, with 7 bases separating them. The germline gives CDR1 SGHRS, CDR2 YFSETQ. The CDR3 runs to 13 residues. The clonotype comes from a man aged 50-60 years who had recovered from COVID-19. The chain carries TRBV5-1 and TRBJ2-7; D might be TRBD1 (5 bases). Sequenced: peripheral blood. CDR3 residues: CASSLEQDYEQYF. CDR3 coding DNA: TGCGCCAGCAGCTTGGAACAGGACTACGAGCAGTACTTC.